This T cell receptor (beta chain) was sequenced during a study of identical twins (dated by TCRdb to between 2015 and 2016). About the full investigation: TCR alpha and beta repertoires from monozygotic twins, unrelated adults of various ages and cord blood were deep-sequenced to test whether fetal clonotypes persist. To rule out contamination, replicate twin experiments were performed at different times with different library preparation protocols. The paper as a whole reports these results and caveats: Excess twin sharing in beta out-of-frame sequences was weaker because fewer shared sequences lowered the signal-to-noise ratio. Out-of-frame TCR alpha sharing in monozygotic twins was systematically underestimated by recombination models, whereas sharing between unrelated individuals was in agreement with the recombination models. Abundant cord blood beta clonotypes carried fewer insertions; young adult naive repertoires showed a weaker similar trend, while memory repertoires showed none. Invariant T cells such as MAIT and iNKT could partly confound zero-insertion analyses, though diverse VJ usage argued against this for most clonotypes. Because the same donors could not be followed over many years, conclusions were based on cross-sectional statistical analysis. Out-of-frame TCR alpha sequences shared between twins showed an excess of low generation-probability sequences compared with coincidental sharing between unrelated individuals.

Libraries were prepared through 5' RACE. Sequencing was performed on an Illumina HiSeq 2000. A universal primer binding site was introduced by template switching, and a unique molecular identifier was present in the final cDNA, enabling accurate counting of TCR cDNA molecules. First-strand cDNA for TCR alpha and beta chains was synthesized from specific primers in the conserved constant-segment region. Each cDNA library was double barcoded, with a SMART-Mk sample barcode plus Illumina barcodes, to control for contamination. TruSeq adapter sequences, together with Illumina sample barcodes, were added in two successive PCR steps. The TCR alpha and beta cDNA libraries were sequenced on the Illumina HiSeq platform using custom primers. As for the original processing: MiGEC was used to process raw reads and extract unique molecular identifiers, and MiXCR was used to find CDR3 positions. For each individual, recombination models were inferred using an EM algorithm with the repgenHMM and IGoR tools. The analysis of shared clonotypes was done with the tcR package in R, with sharing normalized by the product of cloneset sizes. Out-of-frame nonproductive sequences were analyzed to study raw recombination free of thymic and clonal selection effects. TCRdb handled the public reads itself, with Q25 trimming in fastp and clone calling in MiXCR, and kept productive beta chains. Every distinct CDR3 protein forms one entry, paired with its most common genes and DNA. The V and J calls, along with clone size, are taken from TCRdb and not from the paper's own processing. The sample table lists around 230,000 distinct CDR3 sequences, approximately 9% of them with a count of one. The ten biggest clones cover 5.1% of the sample.

All donors were healthy Caucasians. Using Miltenyi CD45RO+ enrichment and human naive T-cell isolation kits, memory (CD45RO+) and naive T cells were isolated from PBMC. From the cysteine through the phenylalanine, the CDR3 covers 15 amino acids. Left in the record is the CDR3 DNA by itself, 45 bases read in frame from the first base. As encoded in the germline V gene, CDR1 is SGHTA while CDR2 is FQGNSA. Unmatched junction bases come to 7, with V trimmed by 3 bases and J by 9 bases. As regards this clonotype: Its antigen is unknown. Base qualities are not recorded, but no much larger clone differs from it by a single base.

Input material: memory (CD45RO+) T cells sorted from blood. What the cell subset or site label conveys for this sample: CD45RO+ enriched T cells. The chain was built from TRBV7-2 and TRBJ2-1; 11 central nucleotides agree with TRBD2. The TCR originated in a woman aged 18-35 years in good health. The CDR3 region reads CASSLTSGKGPEQFF. The nucleotides are TGTGCCAGCAGCTTGACTAGCGGGAAGGGCCCTGAGCAGTTCTTC.